This entry lists 13 T cell receptor beta chains sequenced from one sample in a study of CD8+ T cells in alopecia areata. Sequencing used cDNA as its template, made by extracting RNA and reverse transcribing it. Measured with immunoSEQ multiplex PCR; TCRdb has only the in-frame clones, and not every one. The sample consists of about 200,000 clones, about 60% of them appearing once. The sample here was CD4+ T cells sorted from blood, taken at week 0. The receptor set was obtained from a human donor with alopecia areata.

This clone turned up a few times. The chain links TRBV6-5 to TRBJ2-3; the D gene is possibly TRBD2 (6 bases). V was clipped by 5 bases and J by 5 bases, with 11 bases between them. CDR1 and CDR2 (germline): MNHEY, SVGAGI. The CDR3 runs to 13 residues. CDR3 protein: CASSERTKDTQYF. CDR3 nucleotide sequence: TGTGCCAGCAGTGAAAGGACTAAAGATACGCAGTATTTT.

The table lists this clone with a few counts. The chain links TRBV7-2 to TRBJ1-5, with D possibly matching TRBD1 (6 bases). From germline, CDR1 is SGHTA and CDR2 FQGNSA. The CDR3 sequence is 13 residues long. V dropped 8 bases and J dropped 4 bases, with 12 bases sitting between them. CDR3 in amino acids: CASVRDINQPQHF. CDR3 nucleotides: TGTGCCAGCGTTAGGGACATAAATCAGCCCCAGCATTTT. The full variable domain, with the rest looked up from reference TRBV7-2 and TRBJ1-5, is GAGVSQSPSNKVTEKGKDVELRCDPISGHTALYWYRQSLGQGLEFLIYFQGNSAPDKSGLPSDRFSAERTGGSVSTLTIQRTQQEDSAVYLCASVRDINQPQHFGDGTRLSIL.

The chain carries TRBV7-9 and TRBJ2-2; TRBD1 matches at 7 bases. Unmatched junction bases numbered 16, after V lost 6 bases and J lost 6 bases. Germline values: CDR1 SEHNR, CDR2 FQNEAQ (reference sequence). This CDR3 has 17 amino acids. The CDR3 bases are TGTGCCAGCAGAGGGGGACAGCCGACCGGGCAAGCCGGGGAGCTGTTTTTT. Protein: CASRGGQPTGQAGELFF.

This chain joins TRBV29-1 and TRBJ2-2; a weak D match, TRBD1 (6 bases). CDR3 size: 16 residues. The germline V and J ends were trimmed by 4 bases and 0 bases, with 15 bases remaining between them. Germline V gene data show CDR1 as SQVTM and CDR2 as ANQGSEA. This CDR3 is CSVALLAGANTGELFF. CDR3 coding DNA: TGCAGCGTTGCCCTCTTGGCAGGGGCGAACACCGGGGAGCTGTTTTTT.

The chain is built from TRBV6-5 and TRBJ2-1; TRBD2 agrees at 13 bases. This CDR3 contains 16 residues. The germline V gene encodes CDR1 MNHEY and CDR2 SVGAGI. J lost 5 bases, V lost 4 bases, and 5 bases had no gene match. The CDR3 bases are TGTGCCAGCAGTTCCGGGACTAGCGGGACGAACAATGAGCAGTTCTTC. Protein product: CASSSGTSGTNNEQFF.

This clone showed up just a few times. The chain recombines TRBV9 with TRBJ2-1; a possible D gene is TRBD2 (5 bases). Trimming left V 4 bases short and J 9 bases short, with 14 bases between. The CDR3 spans 13 residues. Germline V lookup: CDR1 SGDLS, CDR2 YYNGEE. The DNA of the CDR3 is TGTGCCAGCAGCCCACTCCCTGGAGGTGAGCAGTTCTTC. It encodes CASSPLPGGEQFF.

This clone was observed a single time. The chain couples TRBV27 to TRBJ2-7, with 8 bases aligning to TRBD2. V lost 6 bases to trimming and J lost 3 bases; unmatched junction nucleotides: 7. The CDR3 loop spans 14 amino acids. CDR1 and CDR2 from the germline V gene are MNHEY and SMNVEV (reference sequence). CDR3 DNA sequence: TGTGCCAGCAGAGGAGCGGGAGCACTCTACGAGCAGTACTTC. This encodes CASRGAGALYEQYF.

The chain has TRBV20-1 and TRBJ2-3; D call uncertain. The CDR3 extends over 11 amino acids. Trimming removed 2 bases from V and 6 bases from J, with 6 bases in between. CDR1 and CDR2 (germline): DFQATT, SNEGSKA (reference sequence). CDR3 DNA: TGCAGTGCTAGATTGGGTGATACGCAGTATTTT. Protein sequence: CSARLGDTQYF.

This clone was seen a few times. The chain joins TRBV14 to TRBJ2-1; D ambiguous. Trimming took 4 bases from V and 2 from J, leaving 9 bases between them. Germline V gene data show CDR1 as SGHDN and CDR2 as FVKESK. CDR3 length equals 14 residues. This CDR3 reads CASSLDIAYNEQFF. The CDR3 region has the DNA TGTGCCAGCAGCCTCGACATTGCCTACAATGAGCAGTTCTTC.

V usage is TRBV6-1 and J usage is TRBJ1-5; tentatively, D is TRBD1 (5 bases). This CDR3 has 14 amino acids. Trimming removed 4 bases from V and 1 base from J, with 8 bases in between. Germline CDR1 is MNHNS and CDR2 is SASEGT. The CDR3 DNA reads as TGTGCCAGCAGTGGGGACCTGAGCAATCAGCCCCAGCATTTT. It yields the protein CASSGDLSNQPQHF.

CDR3 bases: TGCAGCCTTAGCGGGAGGGACAATGAGCAGTTCTTC. It codes for CSLSGRDNEQFF. The chain employs TRBV29-1 and TRBJ2-1, with 11 bases that match TRBD2. CDR3 length: 12 amino acids. V lost 8 bases, J lost 5 bases, and 2 bases stayed unmatched. Germline values: CDR1 SQVTM, CDR2 ANQGSEA.

The CDR3 is CACRLWRAGSYNEQFF. The CDR3 region has the DNA TGTGCCTGTCGTTTATGGCGGGCGGGTTCCTACAATGAGCAGTTCTTC. The V gene is TRBV30, the J gene TRBJ2-1; possibly TRBD2 for D (5 bases). This CDR3 has 16 residues. The V and J ends lost 6 bases and 1 base respectively, with 19 bases between them. CDR1 is GTSNPN, CDR2 SVGIG, per germline (reference sequence).

The chain employs TRBV19 and TRBJ2-3, with 10 bases fitting TRBD2. Germline V CDR1 and CDR2: LNHDA, SQIVND (reference sequence). This CDR3 contains 15 residues. Trimming removed 3 bases from V and 6 bases from J; junction bases left unmatched: 6. The CDR3 DNA follows: TGTGCCAGTAGTATTTTAGCGGGAGGTGAGGATACGCAGTATTTT. Its protein is CASSILAGGEDTQYF.